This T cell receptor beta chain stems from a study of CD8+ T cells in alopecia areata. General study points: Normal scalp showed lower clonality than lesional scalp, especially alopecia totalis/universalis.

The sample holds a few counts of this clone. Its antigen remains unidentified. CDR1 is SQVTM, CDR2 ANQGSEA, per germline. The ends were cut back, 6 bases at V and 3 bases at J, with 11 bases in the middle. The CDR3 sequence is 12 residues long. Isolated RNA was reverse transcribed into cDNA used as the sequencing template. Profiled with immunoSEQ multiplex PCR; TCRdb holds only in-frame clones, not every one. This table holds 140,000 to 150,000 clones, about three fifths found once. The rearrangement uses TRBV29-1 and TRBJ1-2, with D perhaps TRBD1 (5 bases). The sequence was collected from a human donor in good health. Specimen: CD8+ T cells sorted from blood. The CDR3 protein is CSVVGRDYGYTF. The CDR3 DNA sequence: TGCAGCGTGGTGGGACGTGACTATGGCTACACCTTC.